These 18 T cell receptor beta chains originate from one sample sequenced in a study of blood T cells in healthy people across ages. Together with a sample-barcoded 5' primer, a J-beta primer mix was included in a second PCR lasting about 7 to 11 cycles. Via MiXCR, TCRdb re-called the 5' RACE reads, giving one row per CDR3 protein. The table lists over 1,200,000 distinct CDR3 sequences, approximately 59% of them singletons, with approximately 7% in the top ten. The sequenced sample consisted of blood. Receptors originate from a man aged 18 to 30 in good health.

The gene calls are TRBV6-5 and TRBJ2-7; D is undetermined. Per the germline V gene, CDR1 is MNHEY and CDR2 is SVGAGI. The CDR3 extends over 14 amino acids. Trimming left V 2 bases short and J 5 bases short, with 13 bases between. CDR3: CASSYLGNRHEQYF. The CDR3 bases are TGTGCCAGCAGTTACCTGGGGAACCGCCACGAGCAGTACTTC.

The CDR3 nucleotides read TGTGCCAGCAGCCAAGAAGGATGGGACGGCTACACCTTC. It translates to CASSQEGWDGYTF. V and J are TRBV4-2 and TRBJ1-2; D possibly corresponds to TRBD1 (5 bases). This CDR3 has 13 amino acids. V was pared by 0 bases and J by 8 bases, with 10 bases between. CDR1 and CDR2 from the germline V gene are LGHNA and YNFKEQ.

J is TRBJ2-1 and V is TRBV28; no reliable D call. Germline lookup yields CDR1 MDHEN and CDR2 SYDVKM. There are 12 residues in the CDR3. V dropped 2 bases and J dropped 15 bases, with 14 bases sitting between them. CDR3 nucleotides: TGTGCCAGCAGTTTACTGGGATTCGCACGGTTCTTC. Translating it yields CASSLLGFARFF. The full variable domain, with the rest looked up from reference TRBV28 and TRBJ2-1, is DVKVTQSSRYLVKRTGEKVFLECVQDMDHENMFWYRQDPGLGLRLIYFSYDVKMKEKGDIPEGYSVSREKKERFSLILESASTNQTSMYLCASSLLGFARFFGPGTRLTVL.

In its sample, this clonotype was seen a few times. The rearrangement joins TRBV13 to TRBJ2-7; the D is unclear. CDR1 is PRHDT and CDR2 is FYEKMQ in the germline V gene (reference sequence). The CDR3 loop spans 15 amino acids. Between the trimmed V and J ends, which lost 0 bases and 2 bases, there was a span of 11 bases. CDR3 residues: CASSLGRKETYEQYF. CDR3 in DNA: TGTGCCAGCAGCTTAGGCCGGAAAGAAACCTACGAGCAGTACTTC.

CDR3 amino acids: CSVEPTWTVQETQYF. The DNA for the CDR3 is TGCAGCGTTGAACCGACCTGGACAGTCCAAGAGACCCAGTACTTC. The V gene is TRBV29-1, the J gene TRBJ2-5; tentative D call: TRBD1 (6 bases). Per germline, CDR1 SQVTM and CDR2 ANQGSEA. V dropped 2 bases and J dropped 1 base, with 14 bases sitting between them. CDR3 length: 15 amino acids.

The CDR3 coding sequence is TGTGCCAGCTCTTTAGACAGCTACTCCTACAATGAGCAGTTCTTC. Translation gives CASSLDSYSYNEQFF. This sequence joins TRBV7-9 and TRBJ2-1; TRBD1 might be the D (5 bases). The CDR3 contains 15 residues. CDR1 and CDR2 (germline): SEHNR, FQNEAQ (reference sequence). Trimming took off 8 bases at V and 0 bases at J, with 14 bases between the two ends. Full variable domain (rest looked up from reference TRBV7-9 and TRBJ2-1): DTGVSQNPRHKITKRGQNVTFRCDPISEHNRLYWYRQTLGQGPEFLTYFQNEAQLEKSRLLSDRFSAERPKGSFSTLEIQRTEQGDSAMYLCASSLDSYSYNEQFFGPGTRLTVL.

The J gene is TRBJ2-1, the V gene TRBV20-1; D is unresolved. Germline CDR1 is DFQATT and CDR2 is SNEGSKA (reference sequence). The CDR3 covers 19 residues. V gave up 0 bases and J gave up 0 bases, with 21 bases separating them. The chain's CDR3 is CSARDRTARGPSSYNEQFF. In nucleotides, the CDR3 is TGCAGTGCTAGAGATAGGACCGCTAGAGGTCCCAGCTCCTACAATGAGCAGTTCTTC.

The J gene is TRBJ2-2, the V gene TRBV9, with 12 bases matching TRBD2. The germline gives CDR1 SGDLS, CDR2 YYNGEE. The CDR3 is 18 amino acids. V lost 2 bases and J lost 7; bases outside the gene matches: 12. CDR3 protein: CASSVVMTSGRIGGELFF. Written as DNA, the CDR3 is TGTGCCAGCAGCGTGGTGATGACTAGCGGGAGAATAGGCGGGGAGCTGTTTTTT.

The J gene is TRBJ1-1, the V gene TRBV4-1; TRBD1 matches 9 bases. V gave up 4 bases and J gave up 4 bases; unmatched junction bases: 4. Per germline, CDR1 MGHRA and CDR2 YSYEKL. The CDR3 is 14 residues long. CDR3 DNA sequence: TGCGCCAGCAGCCGGAAGGACAGGGGCACTGAAGCTTTCTTT. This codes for CASSRKDRGTEAFF.

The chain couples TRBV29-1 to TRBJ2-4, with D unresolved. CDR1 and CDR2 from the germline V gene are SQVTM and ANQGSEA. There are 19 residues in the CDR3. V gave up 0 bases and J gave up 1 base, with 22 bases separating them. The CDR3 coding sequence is TGCAGCGTTGAAGATCGGGCCAGTTTATTGAAAACGGCCAAAAACATTCAGTACTTC. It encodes CSVEDRASLLKTAKNIQYF. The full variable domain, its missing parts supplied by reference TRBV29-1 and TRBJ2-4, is SAVISQKPSRDICQRGTSLTIQCQVDSQVTMMFWYRQQPGQSLTLIATANQGSEATYESGFVIDKFPISRPNLTFSTLTVSNMSPEDSSIYLCSVEDRASLLKTAKNIQYFGAGTRLSVL.

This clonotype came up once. As DNA, the CDR3 is TGTGCCAGCAGACCCATTTTGACAGGGGTTCAGCCCCAGCATTTT. Protein product: CASRPILTGVQPQHF. This chain links TRBV2 with TRBJ1-5; 8 nucleotides match TRBD1. The ends lost 6 bases at V and 6 bases at J; junction bases unmatched: 10. CDR1 SNHLY and CDR2 FYNNEI come from the germline V gene. The length of the CDR3 is 15 residues. Filled out from reference TRBV2 and TRBJ1-5, the complete variable domain reads EPEVTQTPSHQVTQMGQEVILRCVPISNHLYFYWYRQILGQKVEFLVSFYNNEISEKSEIFDDQFSVERPDGSNFTLKIRSTKLEDSAMYFCASRPILTGVQPQHFGDGTRLSIL.

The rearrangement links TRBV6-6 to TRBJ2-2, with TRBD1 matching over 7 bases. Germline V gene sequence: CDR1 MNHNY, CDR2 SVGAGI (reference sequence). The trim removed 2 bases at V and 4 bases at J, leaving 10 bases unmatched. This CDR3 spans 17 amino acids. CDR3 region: CASSYELGQLGTGELFF. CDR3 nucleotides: TGTGCCAGCAGTTACGAGTTGGGACAGTTGGGCACCGGGGAGCTGTTTTTT.

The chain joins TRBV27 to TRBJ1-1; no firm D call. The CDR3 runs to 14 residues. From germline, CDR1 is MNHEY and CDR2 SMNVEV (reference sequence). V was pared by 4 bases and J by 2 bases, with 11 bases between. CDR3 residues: CASSSSDLNTEAFF. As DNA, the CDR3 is TGTGCCAGCAGTTCCTCGGACCTCAACACTGAAGCTTTCTTT.

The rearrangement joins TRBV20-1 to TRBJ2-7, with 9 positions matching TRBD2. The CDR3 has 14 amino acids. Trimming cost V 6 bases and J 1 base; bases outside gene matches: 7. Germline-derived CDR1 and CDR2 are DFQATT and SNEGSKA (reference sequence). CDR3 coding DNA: TGCAGTGCCCCGGTGGCGGGAGGGTCCTACGAGCAGTACTTC. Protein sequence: CSAPVAGGSYEQYF.

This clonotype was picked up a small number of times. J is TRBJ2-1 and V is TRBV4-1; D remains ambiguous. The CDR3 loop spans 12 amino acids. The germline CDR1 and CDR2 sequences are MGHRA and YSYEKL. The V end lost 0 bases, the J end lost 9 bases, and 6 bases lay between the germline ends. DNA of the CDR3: TGCGCCAGCAGCCAAGAGGTCGGTGAGCAGTTCTTC. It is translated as CASSQEVGEQFF.

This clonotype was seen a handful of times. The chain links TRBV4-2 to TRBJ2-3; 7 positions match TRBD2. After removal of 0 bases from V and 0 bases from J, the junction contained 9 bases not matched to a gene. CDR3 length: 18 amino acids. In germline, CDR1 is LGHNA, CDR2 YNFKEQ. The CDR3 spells CASSQDHGGEGSTDTQYF. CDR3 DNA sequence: TGTGCCAGCAGCCAAGATCATGGAGGGGAGGGAAGCACAGATACGCAGTATTTT.

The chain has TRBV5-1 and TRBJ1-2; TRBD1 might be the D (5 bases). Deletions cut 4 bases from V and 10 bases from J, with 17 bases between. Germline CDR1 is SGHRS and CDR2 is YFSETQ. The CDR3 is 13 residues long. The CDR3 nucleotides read TGCGCCAGCAGCCCACCGGGACGGACGTACTACACCTTC. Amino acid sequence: CASSPPGRTYYTF. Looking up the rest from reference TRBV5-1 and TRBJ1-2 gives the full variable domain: KAGVTQTPRYLIKTRGQQVTLSCSPISGHRSVSWYQQTPGQGLQFLFEYFSETQRNKGNFPGRFSGRQFSNSRSEMNVSTLELGDSALYLCASSPPGRTYYTFGSGTRLTVV.

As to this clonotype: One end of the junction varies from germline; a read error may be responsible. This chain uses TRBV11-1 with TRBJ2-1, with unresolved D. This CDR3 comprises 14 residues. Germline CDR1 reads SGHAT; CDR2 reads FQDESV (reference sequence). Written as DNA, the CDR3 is TGTGGCAGCAGCTTAGTGGTTGGAACCCCGGAGCAGTTCTTC. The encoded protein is CGSSLVVGTPEQFF.